The present T cell receptor (beta chain) was sequenced within a study of blood T cell repertoires in COVID-19. Study-wide context: Spain, Italy and the United States supplied samples that represented acute and convalescent COVID-19. Sample material is recorded as cDNA or gDNA derived from T cells, B-cell-depleted T cells, or PBMCs.

Across about two dozen US areas, participants ranged in age from about 18 to 100 years. This clone was recorded only once. Profiling relied on immunoSEQ multiplex PCR, and the TCRdb table lists in-frame clones only, not all of them. This sample carries hundreds of thousands of clones, 89% of them seen once, and the ten largest clones take roughly a tenth. CDR3 size: 11 residues. In germline, CDR1 is DFQATT, CDR2 SNEGSKA (reference sequence). Sequencing used PBMCs or T cells enriched from blood (not recorded which). The chain links TRBV20-1 to TRBJ2-3; 8 nucleotides match TRBD2. The TCR was taken from a woman in her thirties who had recovered from COVID-19. CDR3 coding DNA: TGCATTACAGCGGGAGCAGATACGCAGTATTTT. It yields the protein CITAGADTQYF.